This TCR beta chain was obtained from a study of OX40 agonist ivuxolimab in advanced cancers. Study findings and constraints: Certain nonresponding patients likewise had low normalized T-cell clonal expansion. Expanded clones were, on average, more numerous in CD8+ T cells than in CD4+.

Sampling of blood occurred at baseline, cycle 4 day 1, and cycle 7 day 1. Measured with immunoSEQ multiplex PCR; TCRdb has only the in-frame clones, and not every one. Of around 70,000 clones in the sample, 85% were seen once. Germline loops: CDR1 SEHNR, CDR2 FQNEAQ (reference sequence). This CDR3 spans 11 amino acids. V dropped 2 bases and J dropped 11 bases, with 7 bases sitting between them. On this clone: As yet, its antigen is unknown.

Sample: CD4+ or CD8+ T cells sorted from blood, taken in a trial of the OX40 agonist ivuxolimab. This clonotype was obtained from an adult with an advanced solid tumor such as melanoma, head and neck, liver or kidney cancer. J is TRBJ2-1 and V is TRBV7-9, with D hard to call. The CDR3 is CASSLTGKQFF. The CDR3 nucleotides read TGTGCCAGCAGCTTAACGGGCAAGCAGTTCTTC.